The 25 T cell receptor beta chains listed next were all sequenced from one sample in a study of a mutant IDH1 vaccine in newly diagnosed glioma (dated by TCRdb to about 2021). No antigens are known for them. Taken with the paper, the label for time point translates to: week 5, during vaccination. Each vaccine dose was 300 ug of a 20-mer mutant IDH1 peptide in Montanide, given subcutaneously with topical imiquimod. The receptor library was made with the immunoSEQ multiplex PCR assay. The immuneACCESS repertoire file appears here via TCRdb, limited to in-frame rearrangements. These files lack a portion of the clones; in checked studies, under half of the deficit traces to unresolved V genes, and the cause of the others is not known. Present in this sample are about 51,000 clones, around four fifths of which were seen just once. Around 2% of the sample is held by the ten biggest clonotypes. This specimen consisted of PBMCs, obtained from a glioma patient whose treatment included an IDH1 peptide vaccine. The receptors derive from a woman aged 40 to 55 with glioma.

In DNA, the CDR3 is TGTGCCAGCAGCGTAAGCTCCTATAATTCACCCCTCCACTTT. This translates into CASSVSSYNSPLHF. The chain employs TRBV9 and TRBJ1-6; D gene unclear. There are 14 residues in the CDR3. With 1 base removed from V and 0 bases from J, the gap between germline ends came to 2 bases. Germline V gene data show CDR1 as SGDLS and CDR2 as YYNGEE.

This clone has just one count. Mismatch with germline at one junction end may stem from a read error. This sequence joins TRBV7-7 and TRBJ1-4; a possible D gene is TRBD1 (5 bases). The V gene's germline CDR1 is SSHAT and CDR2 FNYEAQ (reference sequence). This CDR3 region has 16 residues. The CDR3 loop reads CASSLGGPGVGEKLFF. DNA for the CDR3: TGTGCTAGCAGCTTGGGGGGACCGGGCGTTGGAGAAAAACTGTTTTTT.

CDR3 loop: CASSLARGAYEQYF. CDR3 DNA: TGTGCCAGCAGCTTAGCGCGGGGGGCGTACGAGCAGTACTTC. The chain carries TRBV7-2 and TRBJ2-7; the match to TRBD2 covers 8 bases. The J segment lost 4 bases and the V segment lost 0 bases, leaving 2 bases of the junction unmatched. Germline loops: CDR1 SGHTA, CDR2 FQGNSA. The CDR3 runs to 14 residues.

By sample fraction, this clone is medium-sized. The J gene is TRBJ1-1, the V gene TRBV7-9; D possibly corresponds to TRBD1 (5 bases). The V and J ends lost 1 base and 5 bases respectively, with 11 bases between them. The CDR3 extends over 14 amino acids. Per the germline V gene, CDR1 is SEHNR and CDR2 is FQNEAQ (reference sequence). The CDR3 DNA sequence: TGTGCCAGCAGCTTAGTCTGGCAGGGAACTGAAGCTTTCTTT. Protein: CASSLVWQGTEAFF.

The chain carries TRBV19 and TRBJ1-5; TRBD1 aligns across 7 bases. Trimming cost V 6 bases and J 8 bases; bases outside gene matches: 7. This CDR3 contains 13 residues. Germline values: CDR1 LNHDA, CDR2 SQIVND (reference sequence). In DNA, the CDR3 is TGTGCCAGTAGCCGGACAGGACGGGAGCCCCAGCATTTT. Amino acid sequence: CASSRTGREPQHF. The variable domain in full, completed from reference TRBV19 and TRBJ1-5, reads DGGITQSPKYLFRKEGQNVTLSCEQNLNHDAMYWYRQDPGQGLRLIYYSQIVNDFQKGDIAEGYSVSREKKESFPLTVTSAQKNPTAFYLCASSRTGREPQHFGDGTRLSIL.

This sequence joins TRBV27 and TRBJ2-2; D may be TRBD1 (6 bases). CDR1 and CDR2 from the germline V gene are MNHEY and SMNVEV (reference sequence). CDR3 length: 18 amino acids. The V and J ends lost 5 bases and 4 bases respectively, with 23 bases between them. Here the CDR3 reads CASSVRDNQLLSTGELFF. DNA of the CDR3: TGTGCCAGCAGTGTCCGGGACAACCAGCTACTTTCCACCGGGGAGCTGTTTTTT.

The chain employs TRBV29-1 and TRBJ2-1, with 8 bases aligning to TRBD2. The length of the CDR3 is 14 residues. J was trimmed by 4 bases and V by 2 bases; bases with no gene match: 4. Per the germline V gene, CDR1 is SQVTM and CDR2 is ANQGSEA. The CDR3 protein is CSVELAGTYNEQFF. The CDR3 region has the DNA TGCAGCGTTGAATTAGCGGGGACGTACAATGAGCAGTTCTTC.

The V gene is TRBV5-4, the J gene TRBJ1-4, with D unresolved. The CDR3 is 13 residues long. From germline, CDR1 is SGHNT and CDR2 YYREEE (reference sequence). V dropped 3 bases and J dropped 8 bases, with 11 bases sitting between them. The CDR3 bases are TGTGCCAGCAGCTGGGCCGGGCGGGAAAAACTGTTTTTT. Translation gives CASSWAGREKLFF.

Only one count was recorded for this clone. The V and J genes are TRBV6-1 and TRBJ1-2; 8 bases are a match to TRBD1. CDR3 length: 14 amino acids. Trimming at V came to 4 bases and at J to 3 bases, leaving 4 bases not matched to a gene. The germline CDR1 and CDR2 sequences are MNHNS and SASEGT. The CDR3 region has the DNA TGTGCCAGCAGTGCGACAGGGGCTGACTATGGCTACACCTTC. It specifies CASSATGADYGYTF.

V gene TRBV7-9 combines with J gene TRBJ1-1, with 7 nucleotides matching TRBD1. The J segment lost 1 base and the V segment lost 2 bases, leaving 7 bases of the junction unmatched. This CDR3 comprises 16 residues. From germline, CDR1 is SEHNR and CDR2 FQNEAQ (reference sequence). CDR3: CASSLFRGAGNTEAFF. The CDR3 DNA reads TGTGCCAGCAGCTTATTCAGGGGGGCTGGGAACACTGAAGCTTTCTTT.

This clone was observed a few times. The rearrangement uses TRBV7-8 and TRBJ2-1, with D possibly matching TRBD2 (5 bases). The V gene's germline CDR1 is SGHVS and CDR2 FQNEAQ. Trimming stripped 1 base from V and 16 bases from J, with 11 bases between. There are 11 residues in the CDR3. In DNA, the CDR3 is TGTGCCAGCAGCTTAGTGACTACTCATTTCTTC. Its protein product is CASSLVTTHFF.

The CDR3 DNA is TGCGCCAGCAGCTTCGGACCTAATCAAGAGACCCAGTACTTC. Translation gives CASSFGPNQETQYF. The chain combines TRBV5-1 with TRBJ2-5, with D unresolved. From germline, CDR1 is SGHRS and CDR2 YFSETQ. The germline V and J ends were trimmed by 2 bases and 2 bases, with 10 bases remaining between them. The CDR3 runs to 14 residues.

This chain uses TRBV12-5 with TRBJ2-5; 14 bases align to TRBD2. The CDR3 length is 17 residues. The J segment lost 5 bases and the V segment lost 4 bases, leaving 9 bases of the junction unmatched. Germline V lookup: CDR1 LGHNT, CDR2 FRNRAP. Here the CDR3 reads CASGSGLAGVPVETQYF. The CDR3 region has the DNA TGTGCTAGTGGTTCGGGACTAGCGGGGGTTCCGGTGGAGACCCAGTACTTC.

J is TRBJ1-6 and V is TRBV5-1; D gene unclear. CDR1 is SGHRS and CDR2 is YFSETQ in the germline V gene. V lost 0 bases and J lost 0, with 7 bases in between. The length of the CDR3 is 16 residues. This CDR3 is CASSLGTASYNSPLHF. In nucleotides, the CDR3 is TGCGCCAGCAGCTTGGGTACGGCCTCCTATAATTCACCCCTCCACTTT.

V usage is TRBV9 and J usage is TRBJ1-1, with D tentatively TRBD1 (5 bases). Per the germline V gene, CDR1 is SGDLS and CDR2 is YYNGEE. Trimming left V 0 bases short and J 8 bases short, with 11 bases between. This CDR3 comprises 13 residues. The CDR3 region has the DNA TGTGCCAGCAGCGTAGGGCCAGGGTTGGAAGCTTTCTTT. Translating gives CASSVGPGLEAFF.

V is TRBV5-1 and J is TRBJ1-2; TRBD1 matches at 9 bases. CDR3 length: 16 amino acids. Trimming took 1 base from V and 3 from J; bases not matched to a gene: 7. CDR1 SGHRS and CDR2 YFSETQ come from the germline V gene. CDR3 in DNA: TGCGCCAGCAGCTTGAACAGGGGGCGCGGGGACTATGGCTACACCTTC. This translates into CASSLNRGRGDYGYTF.

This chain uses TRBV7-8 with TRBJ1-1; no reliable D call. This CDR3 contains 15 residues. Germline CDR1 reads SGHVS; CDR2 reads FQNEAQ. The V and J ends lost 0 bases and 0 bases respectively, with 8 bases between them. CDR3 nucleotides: TGTGCCAGCAGCTTAGCACAGAACATGAACACTGAAGCTTTCTTT. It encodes CASSLAQNMNTEAFF.

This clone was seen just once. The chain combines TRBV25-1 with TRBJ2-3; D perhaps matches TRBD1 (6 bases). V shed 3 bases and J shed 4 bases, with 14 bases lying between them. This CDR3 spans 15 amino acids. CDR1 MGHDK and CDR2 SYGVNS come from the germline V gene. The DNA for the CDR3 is TGTGCCAGCAGTGAGAACAGGGAGTTAGCAGATACGCAGTATTTT. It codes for CASSENRELADTQYF.

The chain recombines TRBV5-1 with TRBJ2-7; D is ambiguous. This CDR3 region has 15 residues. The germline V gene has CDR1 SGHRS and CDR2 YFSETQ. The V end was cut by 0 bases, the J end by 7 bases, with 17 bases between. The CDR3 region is CASSLDGVGAMEQYF. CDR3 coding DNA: TGCGCCAGCAGCTTGGATGGGGTCGGTGCCATGGAGCAGTACTTC.

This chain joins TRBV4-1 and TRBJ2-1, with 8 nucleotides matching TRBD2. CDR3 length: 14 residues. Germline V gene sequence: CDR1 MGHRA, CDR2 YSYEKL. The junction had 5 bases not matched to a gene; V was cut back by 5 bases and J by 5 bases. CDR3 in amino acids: CASSKRGQDNEQFF. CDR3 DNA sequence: TGCGCCAGCAGCAAGCGGGGGCAAGACAATGAGCAGTTCTTC.

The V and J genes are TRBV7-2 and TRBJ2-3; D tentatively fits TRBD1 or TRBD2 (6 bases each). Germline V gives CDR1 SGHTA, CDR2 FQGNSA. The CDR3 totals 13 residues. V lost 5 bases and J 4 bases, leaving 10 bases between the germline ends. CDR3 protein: CASSHGGPDTQYF. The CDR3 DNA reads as TGTGCCAGCAGCCACGGGGGCCCAGATACGCAGTATTTT.

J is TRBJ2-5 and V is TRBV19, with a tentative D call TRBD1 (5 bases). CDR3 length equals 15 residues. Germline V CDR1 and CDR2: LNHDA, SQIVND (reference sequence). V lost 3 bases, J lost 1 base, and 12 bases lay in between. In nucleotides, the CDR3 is TGTGCCAGTAGTATTCGGGTTCAGGGCCAAGAGACCCAGTACTTC. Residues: CASSIRVQGQETQYF.

The CDR3 spells CASSYSNGEKLFF. The CDR3 DNA reads TGTGCCAGCAGTTACTCGAACGGGGAAAAACTGTTTTTT. The V and J genes are TRBV6-6 and TRBJ1-4; D gene ambiguous. Germline V gives CDR1 MNHNY, CDR2 SVGAGI (reference sequence). CDR3 length: 13 residues. V was cut by 0 bases and J by 8 bases, with 7 bases left in between.

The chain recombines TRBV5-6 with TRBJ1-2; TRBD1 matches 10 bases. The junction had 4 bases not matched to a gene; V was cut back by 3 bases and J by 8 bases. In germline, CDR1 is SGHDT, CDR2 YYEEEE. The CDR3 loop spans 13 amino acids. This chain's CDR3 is CASSSGTGVGYTF. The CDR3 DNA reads TGTGCCAGCAGCTCCGGGACAGGGGTCGGCTACACCTTC.

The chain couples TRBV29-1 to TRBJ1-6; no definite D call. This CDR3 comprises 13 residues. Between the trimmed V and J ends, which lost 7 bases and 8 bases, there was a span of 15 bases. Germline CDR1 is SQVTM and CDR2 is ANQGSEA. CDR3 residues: CSARPGGDSPLHF. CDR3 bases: TGCAGCGCCCGACCCGGTGGGGATTCACCCCTCCACTTT.